This TCR beta chain emerged from a study of CD8+ T cells in alopecia areata. The authors sorted CD4+ and CD8+ T cells from PBMCs. Following RNA extraction, reverse transcription yielded cDNA that acted as the sequencing template. Produced via immunoSEQ multiplex PCR; TCRdb's table is partial and in-frame only. This table has 130,000 to 150,000 clones, approximately 51% appearing once. This clone has ten or more counts. CDR1 and CDR2 from the germline V gene are SEHNR and FQNEAQ (reference sequence). The ends were cut back, 3 bases at V and 1 base at J, with 9 bases in the middle. This CDR3 spans 14 amino acids.

V is TRBV7-9 and J is TRBJ2-5; D not certain. This receptor was taken from a human donor with alopecia areata. The source material was CD4+ T cells sorted from blood, sampled at week 0. In DNA, the CDR3 is TGTGCCAGCAGCTTTTCAGTACTCCAAGAGACCCAGTACTTC. This codes for CASSFSVLQETQYF. The full variable domain, with the rest looked up from reference TRBV7-9 and TRBJ2-5, is DTGVSQNPRHKITKRGQNVTFRCDPISEHNRLYWYRQTLGQGPEFLTYFQNEAQLEKSRLLSDRFSAERPKGSFSTLEIQRTEQGDSAMYLCASSFSVLQETQYFGPGTRLLVL.